This T cell receptor (beta chain) was recorded in a study of regulatory T cells in long-lasting Graves disease. For TCR beta, libraries came from iRepertoire HTBI primers and Arm-PCR of CDR3 regions. Per the authors' pipeline: Across samples, around 60 TRBV and some 14 TRBJ segments were found. TCRdb re-called the multiplex PCR reads through MiXCR, storing one row per CDR3 protein. For this entry, the V and J calls and clone size follow TCRdb and not the study's own pipeline. The sample carries roughly 360,000 distinct CDR3 sequences, roughly 20% recorded once. Stated time point: persistent/refractory GD, antithyroid drugs over 5 years with positive TRAb. Making the TCR library involved RNA that had been extracted from PBMCs. Study results and caveats: Newly diagnosed Graves' patients exceeded persistent ones in TCR diversity. Persistent disease was associated with favored TRBV28 usage and with favored use of TRBJ1-2 and TRBJ2-5.

CDR1 is SGHTA and CDR2 is FQGNSA in the germline V gene. Trimming took 5 bases from V and 4 from J; bases not matched to a gene: 8. The CDR3 consists of 15 residues. This clonotype has only a few counts. As yet, its antigen is unknown. This sample comprised peripheral blood mononuclear cells (PBMCs), obtained when the disease was refractory, from a patient treated with antithyroid drugs. The receptor was isolated from a woman between 35 and 50 years old with Graves disease. The rearrangement uses TRBV7-2 and TRBJ1-3; TRBD1 matches 7 bases. CDR3 sequence (DNA): TGTGCCAGCAGCACATCGGGACAGCCGGGAAACACCATATATTTT. Translation gives CASSTSGQPGNTIYF. Based on the CDR3 plus reference TRBV7-2 and TRBJ1-3, the full variable domain is GAGVSQSPSNKVTEKGKDVELRCDPISGHTALYWYRQSLGQGLEFLIYFQGNSAPDKSGLPSDRFSAERTGGSVSTLTIQRTQQEDSAVYLCASSTSGQPGNTIYFGEGSWLTVV.